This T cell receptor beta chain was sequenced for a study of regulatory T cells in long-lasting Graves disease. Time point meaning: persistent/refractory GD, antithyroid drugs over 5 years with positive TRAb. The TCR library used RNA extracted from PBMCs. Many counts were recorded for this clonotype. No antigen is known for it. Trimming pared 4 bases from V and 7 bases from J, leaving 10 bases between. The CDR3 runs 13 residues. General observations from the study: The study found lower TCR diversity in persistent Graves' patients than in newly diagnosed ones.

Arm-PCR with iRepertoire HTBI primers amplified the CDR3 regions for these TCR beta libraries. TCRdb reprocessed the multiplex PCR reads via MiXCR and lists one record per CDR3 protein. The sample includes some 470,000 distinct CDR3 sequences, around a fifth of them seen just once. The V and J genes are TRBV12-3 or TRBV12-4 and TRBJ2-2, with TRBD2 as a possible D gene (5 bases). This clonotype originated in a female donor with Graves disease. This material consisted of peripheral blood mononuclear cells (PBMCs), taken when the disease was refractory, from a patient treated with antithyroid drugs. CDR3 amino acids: CASSSLASGELFF. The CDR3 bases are TGTGCCAGCAGTTCGTTAGCGAGCGGGGAGCTGTTTTTT.